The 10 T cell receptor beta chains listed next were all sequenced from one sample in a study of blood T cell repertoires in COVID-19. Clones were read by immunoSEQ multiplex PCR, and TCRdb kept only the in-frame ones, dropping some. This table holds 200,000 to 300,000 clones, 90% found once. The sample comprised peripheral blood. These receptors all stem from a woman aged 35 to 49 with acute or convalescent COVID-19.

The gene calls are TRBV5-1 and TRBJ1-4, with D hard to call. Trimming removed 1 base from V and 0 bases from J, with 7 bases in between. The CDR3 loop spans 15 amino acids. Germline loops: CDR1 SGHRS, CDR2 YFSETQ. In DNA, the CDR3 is TGCGCCAGCAGCTTGTTGGCAGCAACTAATGAAAAACTGTTTTTT. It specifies CASSLLAATNEKLFF.

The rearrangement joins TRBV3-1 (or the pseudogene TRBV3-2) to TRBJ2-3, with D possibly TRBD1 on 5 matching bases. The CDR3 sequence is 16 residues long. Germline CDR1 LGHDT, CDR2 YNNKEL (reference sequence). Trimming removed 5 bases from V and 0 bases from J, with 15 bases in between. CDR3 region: CASSSGQFTSTDTQYF. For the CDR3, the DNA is TGTGCCAGCAGCTCAGGGCAGTTCACTAGCACAGATACGCAGTATTTT.

CDR3 coding DNA: TGCGCCAGCAGCCCCTACGGGACAGGTAGGGACACCATATATTTT. Translated: CASSPYGTGRDTIYF. The gene calls are TRBV4-1 and TRBJ1-3, with 8 bases lining up with TRBD1. This CDR3 contains 15 residues. CDR1 and CDR2 (germline): MGHRA, YSYEKL. The V segment lost 4 bases and the J segment 8 bases; nucleotides outside the gene matches: 10.

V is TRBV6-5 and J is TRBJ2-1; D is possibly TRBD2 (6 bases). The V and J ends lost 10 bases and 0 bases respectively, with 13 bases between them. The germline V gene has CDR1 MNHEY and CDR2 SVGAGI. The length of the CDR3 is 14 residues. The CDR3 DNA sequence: TGTGCCACCAGGAGGGAATACTCCTACAATGAGCAGTTCTTC. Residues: CATRREYSYNEQFF.

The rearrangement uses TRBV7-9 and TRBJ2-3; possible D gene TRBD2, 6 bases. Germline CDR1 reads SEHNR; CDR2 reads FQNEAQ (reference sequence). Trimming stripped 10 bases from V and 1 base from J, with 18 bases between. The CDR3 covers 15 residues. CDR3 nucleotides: TGTGCCACCAAGGGGTCGGGAGACCGCACAGATACGCAGTATTTT. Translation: CATKGSGDRTDTQYF. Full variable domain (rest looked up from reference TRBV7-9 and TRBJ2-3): DTGVSQNPRHKITKRGQNVTFRCDPISEHNRLYWYRQTLGQGPEFLTYFQNEAQLEKSRLLSDRFSAERPKGSFSTLEIQRTEQGDSAMYLCATKGSGDRTDTQYFGPGTRLTVL.

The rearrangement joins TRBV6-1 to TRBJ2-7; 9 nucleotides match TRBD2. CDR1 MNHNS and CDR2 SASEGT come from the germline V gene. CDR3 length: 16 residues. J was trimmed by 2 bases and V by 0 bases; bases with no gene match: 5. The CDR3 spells CASSEAATSGPYEQYV. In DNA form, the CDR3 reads TGTGCCAGCAGTGAAGCGGCGACTAGCGGACCCTACGAGCAGTACGTC.

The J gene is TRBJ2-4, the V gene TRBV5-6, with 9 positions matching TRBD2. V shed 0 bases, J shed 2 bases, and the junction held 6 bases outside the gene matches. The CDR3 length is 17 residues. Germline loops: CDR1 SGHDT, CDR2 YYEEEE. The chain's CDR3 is CASSLVAGGNTKNIQYF. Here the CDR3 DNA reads TGTGCCAGCAGCTTGGTGGCGGGGGGGAATACCAAAAACATTCAGTACTTC.

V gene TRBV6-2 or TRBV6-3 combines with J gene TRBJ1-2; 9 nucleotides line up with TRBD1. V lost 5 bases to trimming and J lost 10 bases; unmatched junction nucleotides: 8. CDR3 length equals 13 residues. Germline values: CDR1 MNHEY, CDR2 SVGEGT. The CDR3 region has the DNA TGTGCCAGCAGTCCGGGACAGGGCTCAGACTACACCTTC. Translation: CASSPGQGSDYTF.

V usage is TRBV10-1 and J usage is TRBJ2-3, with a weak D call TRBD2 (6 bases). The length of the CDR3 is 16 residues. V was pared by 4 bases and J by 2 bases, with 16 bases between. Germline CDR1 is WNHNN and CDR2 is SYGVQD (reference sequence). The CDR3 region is CASSGALRGHTDTQYF. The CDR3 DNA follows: TGCGCCAGCAGTGGGGCACTGCGGGGCCACACAGATACGCAGTATTTT.

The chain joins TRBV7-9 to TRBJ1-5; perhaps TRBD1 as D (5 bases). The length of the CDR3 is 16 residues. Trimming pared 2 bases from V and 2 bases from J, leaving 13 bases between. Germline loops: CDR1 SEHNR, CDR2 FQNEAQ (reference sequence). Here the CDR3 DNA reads TGTGCCAGCAGCTTAACAGGCGGGGCCGGCAATCAGCCCCAGCATTTT. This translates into CASSLTGGAGNQPQHF.